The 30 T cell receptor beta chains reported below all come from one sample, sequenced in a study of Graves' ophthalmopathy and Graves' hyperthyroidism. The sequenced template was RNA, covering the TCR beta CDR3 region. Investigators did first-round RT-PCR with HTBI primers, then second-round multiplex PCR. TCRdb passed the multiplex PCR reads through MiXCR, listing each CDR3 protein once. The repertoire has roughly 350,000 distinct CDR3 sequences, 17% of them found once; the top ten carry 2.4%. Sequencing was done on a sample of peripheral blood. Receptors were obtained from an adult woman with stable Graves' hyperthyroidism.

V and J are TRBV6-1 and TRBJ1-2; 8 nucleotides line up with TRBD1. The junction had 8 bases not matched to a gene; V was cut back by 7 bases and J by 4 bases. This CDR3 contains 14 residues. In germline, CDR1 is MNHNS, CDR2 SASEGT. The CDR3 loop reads CASTGQGAVYGYTF. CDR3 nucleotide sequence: TGTGCCAGCACAGGGCAGGGGGCTGTCTATGGCTACACCTTC.

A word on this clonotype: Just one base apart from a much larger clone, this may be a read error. Here the CDR3 reads CASRRGGRRQETKYF. The CDR3 DNA follows: TGTGCCAGCAGGCGGGGGGGGCGCCGCCAAGAGACCAAGTACTTC. The chain combines TRBV2 with TRBJ2-5, with TRBD2 identical over 9 bases. The CDR3 spans 15 residues. CDR1 is SNHLY and CDR2 is FYNNEI in the germline V gene. Using reference TRBV2 and TRBJ2-5 for the parts outside the CDR3, the full variable domain is EPEVTQTPSHQVTQMGQEVILRCVPISNHLYFYWYRQILGQKVEFLVSFYNNEISEKSEIFDDQFSVERPDGSNFTLKIRSTKLEDSAMYFCASRRGGRRQETKYFGPGTRLLVL.

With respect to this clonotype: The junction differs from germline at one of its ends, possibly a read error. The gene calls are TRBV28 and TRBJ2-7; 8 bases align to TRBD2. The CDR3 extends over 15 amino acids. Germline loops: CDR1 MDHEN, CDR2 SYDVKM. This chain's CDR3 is CAISFDREGSYEQYF. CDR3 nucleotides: TGTGCCATCAGTTTCGATCGGGAGGGCTCCTACGAGCAGTACTTC.

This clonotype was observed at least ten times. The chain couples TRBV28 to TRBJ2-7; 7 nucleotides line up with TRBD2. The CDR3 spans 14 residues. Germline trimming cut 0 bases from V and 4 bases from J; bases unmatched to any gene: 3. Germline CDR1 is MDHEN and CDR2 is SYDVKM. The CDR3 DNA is TGTGCCAGCAGTTTATGGAGCGGGGTGTACGAGCAGTACTTC. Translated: CASSLWSGVYEQYF.

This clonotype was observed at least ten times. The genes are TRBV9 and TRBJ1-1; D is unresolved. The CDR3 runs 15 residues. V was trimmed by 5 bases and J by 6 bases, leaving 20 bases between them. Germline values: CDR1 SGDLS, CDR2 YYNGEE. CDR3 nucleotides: TGTGCCAGCAGAGAAACAGACGACCAGTACGCTGAAGCTTTCTTT. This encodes CASRETDDQYAEAFF.

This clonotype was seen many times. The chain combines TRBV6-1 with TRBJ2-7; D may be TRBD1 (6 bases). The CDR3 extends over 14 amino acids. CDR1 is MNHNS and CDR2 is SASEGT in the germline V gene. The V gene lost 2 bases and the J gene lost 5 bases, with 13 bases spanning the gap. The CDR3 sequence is CASSEQGPSNEQYF. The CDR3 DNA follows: TGTGCCAGCAGTGAACAGGGGCCATCCAACGAGCAGTACTTC.

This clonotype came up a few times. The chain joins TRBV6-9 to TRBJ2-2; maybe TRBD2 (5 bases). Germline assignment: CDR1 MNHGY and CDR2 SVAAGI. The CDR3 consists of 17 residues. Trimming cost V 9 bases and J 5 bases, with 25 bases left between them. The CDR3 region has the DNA TGTGCCAGGGTCCCCAGTTGTATTGGGAGTCGGACCGGGGAGCTGTTTTTT. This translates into CARVPSCIGSRTGELFF.

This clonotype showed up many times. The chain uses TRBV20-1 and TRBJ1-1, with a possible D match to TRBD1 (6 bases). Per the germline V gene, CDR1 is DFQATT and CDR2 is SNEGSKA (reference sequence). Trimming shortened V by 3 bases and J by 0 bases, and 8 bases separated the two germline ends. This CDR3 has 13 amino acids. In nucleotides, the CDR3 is TGCAGTGCTAGGGACAGTATGAACACTGAAGCTTTCTTT. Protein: CSARDSMNTEAFF.

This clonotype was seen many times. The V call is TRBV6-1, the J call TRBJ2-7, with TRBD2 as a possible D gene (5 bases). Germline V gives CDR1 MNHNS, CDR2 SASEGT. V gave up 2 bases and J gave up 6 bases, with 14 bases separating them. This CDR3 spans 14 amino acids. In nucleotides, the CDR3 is TGTGCCAGCAGTGAAAGCGGACCGACGGGCGAGCAGTACTTC. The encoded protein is CASSESGPTGEQYF.

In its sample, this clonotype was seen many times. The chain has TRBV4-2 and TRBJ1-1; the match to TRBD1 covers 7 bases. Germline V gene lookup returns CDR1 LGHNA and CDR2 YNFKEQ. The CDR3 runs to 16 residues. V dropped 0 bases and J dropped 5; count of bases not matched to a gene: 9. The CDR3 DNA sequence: TGTGCCAGCAGCCAAGATTCAGGGGGGGGGCCTACTGAAGCTTTCTTT. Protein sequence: CASSQDSGGGPTEAFF.

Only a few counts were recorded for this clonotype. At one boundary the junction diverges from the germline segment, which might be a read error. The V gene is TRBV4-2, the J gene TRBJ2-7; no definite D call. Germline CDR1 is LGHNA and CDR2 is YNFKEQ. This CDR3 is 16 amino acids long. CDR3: CASSKEALGSTYEQYF. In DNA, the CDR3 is TGTGCCAGCAGCAAAGAAGCTCTGGGCTCAACCTACGAGCAGTACTTC.

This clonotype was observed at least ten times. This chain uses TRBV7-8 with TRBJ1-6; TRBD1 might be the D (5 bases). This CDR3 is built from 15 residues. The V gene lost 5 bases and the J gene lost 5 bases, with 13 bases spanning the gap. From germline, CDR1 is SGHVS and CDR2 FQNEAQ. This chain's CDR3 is CASSLRQNNNSPLHF. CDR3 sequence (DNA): TGTGCCAGCAGCCTCAGACAGAACAATAATTCACCCCTCCACTTT.

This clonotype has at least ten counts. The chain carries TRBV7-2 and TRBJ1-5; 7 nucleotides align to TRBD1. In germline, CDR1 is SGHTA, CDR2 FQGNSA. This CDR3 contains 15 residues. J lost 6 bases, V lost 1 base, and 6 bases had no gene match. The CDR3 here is CASSLEEGAAQPQHF. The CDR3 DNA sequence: TGTGCCAGCAGCTTAGAAGAGGGGGCTGCTCAGCCCCAGCATTTT.

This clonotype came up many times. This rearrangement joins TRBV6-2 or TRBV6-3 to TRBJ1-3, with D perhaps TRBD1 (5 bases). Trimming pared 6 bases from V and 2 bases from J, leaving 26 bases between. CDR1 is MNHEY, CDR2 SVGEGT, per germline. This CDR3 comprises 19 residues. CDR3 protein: CASSSYLGTILSTGNTIYF. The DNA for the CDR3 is TGTGCCAGCAGCTCTTATCTCGGGACTATTCTTTCGACTGGAAACACCATATATTTT.

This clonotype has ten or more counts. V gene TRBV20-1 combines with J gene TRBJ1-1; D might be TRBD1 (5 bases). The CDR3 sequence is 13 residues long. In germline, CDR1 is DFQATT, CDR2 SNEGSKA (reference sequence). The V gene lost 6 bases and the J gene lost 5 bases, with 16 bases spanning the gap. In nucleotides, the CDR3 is TGCAGTGCCGCCCCGGGGGGGAATACTGAAGCTTTCTTT. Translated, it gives CSAAPGGNTEAFF.

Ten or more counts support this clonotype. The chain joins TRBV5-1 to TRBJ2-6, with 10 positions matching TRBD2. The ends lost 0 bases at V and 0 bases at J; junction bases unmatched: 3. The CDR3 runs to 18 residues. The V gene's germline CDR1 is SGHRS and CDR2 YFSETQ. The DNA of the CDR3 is TGCGCCAGCAGCTTGGCCGGGACTAGCGTCTCTGGGGCCAACGTCCTGACTTTC. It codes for CASSLAGTSVSGANVLTF.

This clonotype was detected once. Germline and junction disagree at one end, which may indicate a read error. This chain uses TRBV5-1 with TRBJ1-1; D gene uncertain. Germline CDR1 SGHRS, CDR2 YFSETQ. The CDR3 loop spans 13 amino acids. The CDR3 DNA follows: TGCGCCAGCAGCTTTGACATGAACACTGACGCTTTCTTT. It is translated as CASSFDMNTDAFF.

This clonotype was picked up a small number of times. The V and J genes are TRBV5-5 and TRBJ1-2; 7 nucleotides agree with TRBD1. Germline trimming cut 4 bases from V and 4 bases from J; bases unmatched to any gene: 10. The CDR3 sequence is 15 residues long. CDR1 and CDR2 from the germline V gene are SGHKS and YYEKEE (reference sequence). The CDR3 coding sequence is TGTGCCAGCAGCACCACAGGGGACTCCGGCTATGGCTACACCTTC. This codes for CASSTTGDSGYGYTF.

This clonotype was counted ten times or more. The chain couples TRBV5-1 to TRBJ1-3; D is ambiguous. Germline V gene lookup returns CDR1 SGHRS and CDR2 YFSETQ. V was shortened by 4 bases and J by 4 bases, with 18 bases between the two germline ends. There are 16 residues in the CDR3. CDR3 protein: CASSTGPIGGGNTIYF. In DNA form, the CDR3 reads TGCGCCAGCAGCACCGGCCCAATCGGTGGGGGAAACACCATATATTTT.

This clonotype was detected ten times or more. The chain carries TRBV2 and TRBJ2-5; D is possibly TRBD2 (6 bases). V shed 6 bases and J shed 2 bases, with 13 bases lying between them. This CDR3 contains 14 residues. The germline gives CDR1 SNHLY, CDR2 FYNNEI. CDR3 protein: CASRPGTLQETQYF. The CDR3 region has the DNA TGTGCCAGCAGACCCGGGACTTTACAAGAGACCCAGTACTTC.

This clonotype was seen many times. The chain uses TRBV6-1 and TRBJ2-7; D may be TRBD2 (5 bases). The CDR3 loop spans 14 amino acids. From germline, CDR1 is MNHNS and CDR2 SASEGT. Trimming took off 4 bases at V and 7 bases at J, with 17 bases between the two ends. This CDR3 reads CASSVPGRLGEQYF. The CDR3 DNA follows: TGTGCCAGCAGTGTCCCGGGGAGACTCGGGGAGCAGTACTTC.

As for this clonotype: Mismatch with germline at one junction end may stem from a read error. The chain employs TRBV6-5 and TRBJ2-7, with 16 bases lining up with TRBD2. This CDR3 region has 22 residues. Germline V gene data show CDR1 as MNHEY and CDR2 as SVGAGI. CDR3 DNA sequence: TGTGCCAGCAGTCCCAACCGCCCTCGGGGACTAGCGGGAGGGAATAACTCCTACGGGCAGTACTTC. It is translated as CASSPNRPRGLAGGNNSYGQYF.

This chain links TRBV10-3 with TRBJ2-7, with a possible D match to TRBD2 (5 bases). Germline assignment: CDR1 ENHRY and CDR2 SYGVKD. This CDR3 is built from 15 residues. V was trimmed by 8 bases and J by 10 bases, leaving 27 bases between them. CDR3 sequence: CAIGLLGISAGDQYF. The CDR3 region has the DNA TGTGCCATCGGACTCCTGGGTATATCAGCAGGCGATCAGTACTTC.

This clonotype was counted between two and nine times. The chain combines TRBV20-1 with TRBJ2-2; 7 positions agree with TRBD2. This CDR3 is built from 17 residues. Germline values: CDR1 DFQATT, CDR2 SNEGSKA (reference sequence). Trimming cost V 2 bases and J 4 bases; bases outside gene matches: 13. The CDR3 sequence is CSARRVIAGIGTGELFF. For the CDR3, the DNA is TGCAGTGCTAGAAGGGTGATAGCGGGCATAGGCACCGGGGAGCTGTTTTTT.

CDR3 residues: CATKVVPYGYTF. The CDR3 DNA sequence: TGTGCCACCAAGGTTGTCCCATATGGCTACACCTTC. This chain uses TRBV2 with TRBJ1-2; D not certain. Trimming stripped 10 bases from V and 5 bases from J, with 14 bases between. The CDR3 has 12 amino acids. Germline CDR1 and CDR2: SNHLY and FYNNEI.

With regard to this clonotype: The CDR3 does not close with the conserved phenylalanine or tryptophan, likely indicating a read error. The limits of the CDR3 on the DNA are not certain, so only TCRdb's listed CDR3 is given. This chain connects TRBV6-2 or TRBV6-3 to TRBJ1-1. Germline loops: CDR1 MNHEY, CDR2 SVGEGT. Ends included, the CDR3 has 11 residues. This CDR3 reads CASRRNTEACV.

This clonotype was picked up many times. As DNA, the CDR3 is TGTGCCAGCAGTGAAGCGCCGGGACAGGGGGCTGGGCGAGAAAACATTCAGTACTTC. Translated, it gives CASSEAPGQGAGRENIQYF. The chain combines TRBV6-1 with TRBJ2-4, with 12 positions matching TRBD1. The CDR3 consists of 19 residues. Germline values: CDR1 MNHNS, CDR2 SASEGT. With 0 bases clipped from V and 5 bases from J, the junction kept 11 bases outside the gene matches.

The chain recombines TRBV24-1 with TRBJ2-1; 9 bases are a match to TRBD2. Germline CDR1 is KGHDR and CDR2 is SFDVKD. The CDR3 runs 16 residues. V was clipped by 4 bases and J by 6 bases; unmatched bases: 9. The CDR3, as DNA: TGTGCCACCAGTGAAATAGCGGGGGCGAAGGGCAATGAGCAGTTCTTC. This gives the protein CATSEIAGAKGNEQFF.

CDR3 in amino acids: CASSPLEGEGGQPQHF. The CDR3 DNA reads as TGTGCCAGCAGTCCCCTAGAGGGGGAAGGTGGCCAGCCCCAGCATTTT. This chain links TRBV6-1 with TRBJ1-5; D may be TRBD1 (6 bases). There are 16 residues in the CDR3. CDR1 and CDR2 (germline): MNHNS, SASEGT. The V end was cut by 5 bases, the J end by 7 bases, with 21 bases between.

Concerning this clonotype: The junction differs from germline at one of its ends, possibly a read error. CDR3 DNA: TGTGCCAGCAGTCTCCAGACAGGGGCTGAGGTGGACTTC. It yields the protein CASSLQTGAEVDF. The V call is TRBV12-3 or TRBV12-4, the J call TRBJ2-7; 8 bases fit TRBD1. The CDR3 loop spans 13 amino acids.